The text below deals with one TCR beta chain. Its antigen is not known. The data derive from a study of cytomegalovirus exposure and HLA in healthy donors. Study-wide background: Within the Caucasian-associated ancestry cluster were roughly 82% of the roughly 380 genotyped donors.

CDR3 length: 11 amino acids. Per germline, CDR1 SNHLY and CDR2 FYNNEI. The V and J ends lost 4 bases and 10 bases, in that order; junction bases with no gene match: 1. Study results and limitations: Reportedly, fewer N-insertions than the approximately 650-donor mean appeared in an Asian-associated ancestry cluster in a later analysis. In a later analysis, at a false discovery rate of 0.05, approximately 15,000 TCR beta sequences matched HLA alleles. In a later analysis, DRB1 alleles had the most associated TCRs; HLA-C alleles the fewest.

PCR amplification relied on 60 Vbeta primers (plus 13 Jbeta primers). Produced via immunoSEQ multiplex PCR; TCRdb's table is partial and in-frame only. The clone table shows about 200,000 clones, with the ten largest holding over 0.95%. This clonotype was sampled from a girl aged 2-15 years in good health and CMV-seropositive. This sequence joins TRBV2 and TRBJ2-1; TRBD2 matches 7 bases. The sequenced material came from PBMCs. The CDR3 spells CASSVLAEQFF. The CDR3 region has the DNA TGTGCCAGCAGTGTACTAGCGGAGCAGTTCTTC.